What follows are 8 T cell receptor beta chains derived from one specimen sequenced in a study of glioma-infiltrating T cells after dendritic cell vaccination. Profiling relied on immunoSEQ multiplex PCR, and the TCRdb table lists in-frame clones only, not all of them. The table includes around 100,000 clones, about four fifths detected once. The sequenced sample was blood, obtained before dendritic cell vaccination. The source is a human donor with glioblastoma.

This clone was seen a few times. DNA for the CDR3: TGTGCCAGCAGTCGATATGGGACAGGGGGCCACCAGCCCCAGCATTTT. Translated: CASSRYGTGGHQPQHF. The V and J genes are TRBV5-6 and TRBJ1-5; 12 bases match TRBD1. This CDR3 is built from 16 residues. Germline loops: CDR1 SGHDT, CDR2 YYEEEE. The V gene end was trimmed by 5 bases and the J gene end by 7 bases; junction bases not matched to a gene: 10.

The chain combines TRBV5-1 with TRBJ1-1, with 7 positions matching TRBD1. V shed 2 bases and J 8 bases; nucleotides not matched to a gene: 12. CDR1 and CDR2 (germline): SGHRS, YFSETQ. CDR3 size: 15 residues. The CDR3 DNA follows: TGCGCCAGCAGCTTTCTACCCCGGGACAGCGAGGAAGCTTTCTTT. This translates into CASSFLPRDSEEAFF.

V is TRBV30 and J is TRBJ1-3; 7 nucleotides match TRBD1. CDR3 length equals 14 residues. CDR1 and CDR2 (germline): GTSNPN, SVGIG (reference sequence). The J segment lost 0 bases and the V segment lost 7 bases, leaving 6 bases of the junction unmatched. In nucleotides, the CDR3 is TGTGCCTCGGTCCCAGGGGGCTCTGGAAACACCATATATTTT. Translating gives CASVPGGSGNTIYF. The whole variable domain, filled in from reference TRBV30 and TRBJ1-3, reads SQTIHQWPATLVQPVGSPLSLECTVEGTSNPNLYWYRQAAGRGLQLLFYSVGIGQISSEVPQNLSASRPQDRQFILSSKKLLLSDSGFYLCASVPGGSGNTIYFGEGSWLTVV.

V and J are TRBV6-5 and TRBJ2-1, with 11 positions matching TRBD2. The CDR3 extends over 15 amino acids. J lost 7 bases, V lost 5 bases, and 7 bases had no gene match. Germline V gene lookup returns CDR1 MNHEY and CDR2 SVGAGI. The CDR3 DNA follows: TGTGCCAGCAGTCCTAATAGCGGGGGGGCTAATGAGCAGTTCTTC. Amino acid sequence: CASSPNSGGANEQFF.

The chain has TRBV7-2 and TRBJ2-3; 12 nucleotides match TRBD2. Trimming cost V 6 bases and J 4 bases; bases outside gene matches: 5. Germline V gene lookup returns CDR1 SGHTA and CDR2 FQGNSA. The CDR3 has 15 amino acids. The CDR3 is CASSSSGGAPDTQYF. CDR3 nucleotide sequence: TGTGCCAGCAGTTCTAGCGGGGGGGCTCCAGATACGCAGTATTTT.

The V gene is TRBV7-3, the J gene TRBJ1-6; 7 bases match TRBD1. The V segment lost 5 bases and the J segment 7 bases; nucleotides outside the gene matches: 5. The CDR3 totals 14 residues. CDR1 is SGHTA and CDR2 is FQGTGA in the germline V gene. This CDR3 reads CASSVRDRNSPLHF. CDR3 coding DNA: TGTGCCAGCAGCGTTCGGGACAGAAATTCACCCCTCCACTTT.

The chain joins TRBV11-2 to TRBJ2-7, with D unclear. Trimming removed 0 bases from V and 7 bases from J, with 4 bases in between. The germline CDR1 and CDR2 sequences are SGHAT and FQNNGV. CDR3 length: 11 residues. The chain's CDR3 is CASSLDGEQYF. CDR3 DNA: TGTGCCAGCAGCTTAGACGGTGAGCAGTACTTC.

CDR3 bases: TGCGCCAGCAGTGAGACGGCAGATACGCAGTATTTT. This gives the protein CASSETADTQYF. The V gene is TRBV10-1, the J gene TRBJ2-3; D unclear. Germline lookup yields CDR1 WNHNN and CDR2 SYGVQD (reference sequence). The V and J ends lost 2 bases and 4 bases respectively, with 4 bases between them. This CDR3 is 12 amino acids long.